The 29 T cell receptor beta chains given below trace back to one sample, sequenced in a study of vaccination effects on CD4 cells after COVID-19. Their antigens are not known. Antigen-specific CD4+ T cells were first expanded with viral peptide pools by the ViraFEST assay and only then sequenced. Culture proceeded for nine to ten days, and CD4+ T cells were then isolated. Previously uninfected by SARS-CoV-2, the vaccine recipients also showed negative nucleocapsid antibodies. Sequenced by immunoSEQ multiplex PCR; TCRdb stores in-frame clones only, minus some. The table includes about 48,000 clones, more than 75% detected once. The specimen was CD4+ T cells from PBMCs cultured with HCoV-OC43 spike peptides, collected before COVID-19 vaccination. Subset specified: HCoV-OC43 spike overlapping peptide pool stimulation. The receptors originated from a human donor who received a COVID-19 vaccine.

The rearrangement uses TRBV6-1 and TRBJ2-3; D may match TRBD1 or TRBD2 (5 bases each). Trimming removed 0 bases from V and 0 bases from J, with 19 bases in between. Germline V gene lookup returns CDR1 MNHNS and CDR2 SASEGT. There are 19 residues in the CDR3. The CDR3 nucleotides are TGTGCCAGCAGTGAAGCGTCAGAGGGAGACAGTACTAGCACAGATACGCAGTATTTT. Amino acid sequence: CASSEASEGDSTSTDTQYF.

The V call is TRBV4-1, the J call TRBJ2-2; 8 bases are shared with TRBD1. This CDR3 is 16 amino acids long. With 2 bases clipped from V and 7 bases from J, the junction kept 9 bases outside the gene matches. Germline V gene data show CDR1 as MGHRA and CDR2 as YSYEKL. CDR3 loop: CASSQPLRTGIGELFF. The CDR3 DNA reads as TGCGCCAGCAGCCAACCCCTCAGGACAGGGATCGGGGAGCTGTTTTTT.

The V call is TRBV19, the J call TRBJ2-5; D may match TRBD1 or TRBD2 (5 bases each). Looked up from germline, CDR1 is LNHDA and CDR2 is SQIVND (reference sequence). This CDR3 is built from 12 residues. V gave up 5 bases and J gave up 11 bases, with 15 bases separating them. The DNA of the CDR3 is TGTGCCAGTAGTGCCTCACGAGGGGATCAGTACTTC. This translates into CASSASRGDQYF.

This clone appeared a few times. The chain carries TRBV12-3 or TRBV12-4 and TRBJ1-3; D unclear. Trimming removed 0 bases from V and 5 bases from J, with 5 bases in between. This CDR3 region has 13 residues. CDR3 bases: TGTGCCAGCAGTTTAGCGGGCCGAAACACCATATATTTT. Protein sequence: CASSLAGRNTIYF.

The chain couples TRBV5-1 to TRBJ1-1, with 12 bases fitting TRBD1. Germline CDR1 is SGHRS and CDR2 is YFSETQ. The trim removed 4 bases at V and 9 bases at J, leaving 10 bases unmatched. The CDR3 contains 15 residues. Here the CDR3 DNA reads TGCGCCAGCAGCGACCCGGGACAGGGGGCGAAGAAAGCTTTCTTT. Translated, it gives CASSDPGQGAKKAFF.

The rearrangement joins TRBV7-3 to TRBJ2-5, with a tentative D call TRBD1 (6 bases). Germline CDR1 is SGHTA and CDR2 is FQGTGA. The length of the CDR3 is 14 residues. The V end lost 3 bases, the J end lost 3 bases, and 11 bases lay between the germline ends. CDR3 sequence: CASSFGGGKETQYF. CDR3 bases: TGTGCCAGCAGCTTCGGTGGGGGCAAAGAGACCCAGTACTTC.

CDR3 loop: CASSSVPLSNTDTQYF. CDR3 nucleotides: TGCGCCAGCAGCTCTGTTCCATTATCGAACACAGATACGCAGTATTTT. V is TRBV5-1 and J is TRBJ2-3; D not certain. Germline V gene sequence: CDR1 SGHRS, CDR2 YFSETQ. V lost 3 bases to trimming and J lost 2 bases, with 16 bases between them. This CDR3 spans 16 amino acids.

The V gene is TRBV2, the J gene TRBJ2-7; 11 nucleotides agree with TRBD1. Germline-derived CDR1 and CDR2 are SNHLY and FYNNEI. The CDR3 consists of 14 residues. Losses at the gene ends were 6 bases for V and 6 bases for J; bases not matched to a gene: 7. Written as DNA, the CDR3 is TGTGCCAGCAGACTGGACAGGGGGCCTAGCGAGCAGTACGTC. Translating gives CASRLDRGPSEQYV.

This chain joins TRBV5-8 and TRBJ1-1, with 8 bases fitting TRBD1. This CDR3 region has 13 residues. The V and J ends lost 4 bases and 6 bases, in that order; junction bases with no gene match: 5. Germline V gene lookup returns CDR1 SGHTS and CDR2 YDEGEE. For the CDR3, the DNA is TGTGCCAGCAGCCTCAGGGGGCTGGCTGAAGCTTTCTTT. Translation: CASSLRGLAEAFF.

A few counts support this clone. This sequence joins TRBV13 and TRBJ2-7; D is unclear. This CDR3 contains 14 residues. The germline V and J ends were trimmed by 6 bases and 4 bases, with 16 bases remaining between them. Germline CDR1 and CDR2: PRHDT and FYEKMQ (reference sequence). The CDR3 spells CASSQRPVVYEQYV. The CDR3 coding sequence is TGTGCCAGCAGTCAAAGACCAGTGGTATACGAGCAGTACGTC.

The chain combines TRBV12-5 with TRBJ2-5, with D perhaps TRBD1 (6 bases). The CDR3 is 14 amino acids. The germline gives CDR1 LGHNT, CDR2 FRNRAP. Deletions cut 6 bases from V and 5 bases from J, with 16 bases between. This CDR3 reads CASGQARGLETQYF. The CDR3 coding sequence is TGTGCTAGTGGGCAAGCCAGGGGCCTCGAGACCCAGTACTTC. Based on the CDR3 plus reference TRBV12-5 and TRBJ2-5, the full variable domain is DARVTQTPRHKVTEMGQEVTMRCQPILGHNTVFWYRQTMMQGLELLAYFRNRAPLDDSGMPKDRFSAEMPDATLATLKIQPSEPRDSAVYFCASGQARGLETQYFGPGTRLLVL.

This sequence joins TRBV7-2 and TRBJ1-6; D not certain. In germline, CDR1 is SGHTA, CDR2 FQGNSA. The CDR3 loop spans 15 amino acids. Deletions cut 1 base from V and 6 bases from J, with 10 bases between. CDR3: CASSLGGAINSPLHF. The CDR3 DNA follows: TGTGCCAGCAGCTTAGGGGGTGCAATTAATTCACCCCTCCACTTT.

The rearrangement joins TRBV18 to TRBJ1-1, with D hard to call. The CDR3 runs 13 residues. With 6 bases removed from V and 1 base from J, the gap between germline ends came to 9 bases. Germline V gives CDR1 KGHSH, CDR2 LQKENI. As DNA, the CDR3 is TGTGCCAGCTCCCCAGCGGGGAACACTGAAGCTTTCTTT. Translation gives CASSPAGNTEAFF.

The chain is built from TRBV6-5 and TRBJ1-3, with D possibly being TRBD1 (5 bases). The V end was cut by 8 bases, the J end by 0 bases, with 11 bases between. Germline CDR1 MNHEY, CDR2 SVGAGI. The CDR3 runs 14 residues. The CDR3 sequence is CASRRDSSGNTIYF. CDR3 DNA: TGTGCCAGCCGCAGGGACTCCTCTGGAAACACCATATATTTT.

The chain combines TRBV6-4 with TRBJ2-1, with 8 bases aligning to TRBD2. The J segment lost 0 bases and the V segment lost 6 bases, leaving 7 bases of the junction unmatched. This CDR3 comprises 16 residues. Germline values: CDR1 MRHNA, CDR2 SNTAGT. The CDR3 loop reads CASSLSGGRSYNEQFF. The CDR3 nucleotides are TGTGCCAGCAGCCTAAGCGGGGGCCGCTCCTACAATGAGCAGTTCTTC.

The V call is TRBV6-5, the J call TRBJ2-1; no clear D. Trimming removed 0 bases from V and 4 bases from J, with 13 bases in between. The CDR3 is 16 residues long. The germline V gene encodes CDR1 MNHEY and CDR2 SVGAGI. The CDR3 DNA sequence: TGTGCCAGCAGTTACTCGAAAGGTGGTAGTTACAATGAGCAGTTCTTC. Amino acids: CASSYSKGGSYNEQFF.

CDR3 DNA: TGTGCCATCAGTGAGGGACAGGGCTCACCCCTCCACTTT. It translates to CAISEGQGSPLHF. The chain couples TRBV10-3 to TRBJ1-6; 8 nucleotides line up with TRBD1. The ends lost 2 bases at V and 10 bases at J; junction bases unmatched: 1. Germline V gene sequence: CDR1 ENHRY, CDR2 SYGVKD. This CDR3 is 13 amino acids long.

This chain links TRBV5-1 with TRBJ2-2; perhaps TRBD1 as D (6 bases). The CDR3 consists of 16 residues. V lost 4 bases, J lost 2 bases, and 15 bases lay in between. CDR1 is SGHRS, CDR2 YFSETQ, per germline. The CDR3 bases are TGCGCCAGCAGCCCTAACGGACAGATAAACACCGGGGAGCTGTTTTTT. This translates into CASSPNGQINTGELFF.

In this sample, this clone turned up once. The genes are TRBV7-3 and TRBJ2-5, with 7 bases matching TRBD2. The V gene end was trimmed by 5 bases and the J gene end by 1 base; junction bases not matched to a gene: 10. The CDR3 length is 16 residues. CDR1 is SGHTA, CDR2 FQGTGA, per germline. Written as DNA, the CDR3 is TGTGCCAGCAGCCTCCTCGGTTCTAGCGGCCAAGAGACCCAGTACTTC. Protein: CASSLLGSSGQETQYF.

The genes are TRBV18 and TRBJ2-6; 8 bases match TRBD2. The CDR3 consists of 20 residues. Trimming cost V 8 bases and J 1 base; bases outside gene matches: 19. Germline V gene sequence: CDR1 KGHSH, CDR2 LQKENI. CDR3 sequence reads: CASTPPRGGRVLSGANVLTF. In nucleotides, the CDR3 is TGTGCCAGCACTCCGCCTCGGGGGGGGCGAGTTTTGTCTGGGGCCAACGTCCTGACTTTC. The full variable domain, with the rest looked up from reference TRBV18 and TRBJ2-6, is NAGVMQNPRHLVRRRGQEARLRCSPMKGHSHVYWYRQLPEEGLKFMVYLQKENIIDESGMPKERFSAEFPKEGPSILRIQQVVRGDSAAYFCASTPPRGGRVLSGANVLTFGAGSRLTVL.

The chain is built from TRBV30 and TRBJ2-5; D might be TRBD2 (6 bases). CDR3 length: 16 amino acids. Germline V gene sequence: CDR1 GTSNPN, CDR2 SVGIG (reference sequence). Between the trimmed V and J ends, which lost 4 bases and 1 base, there was a span of 19 bases. The chain's CDR3 is CAWNRDLAGSQETQYF. For the CDR3, the DNA is TGTGCCTGGAACAGAGATTTGGCGGGGAGCCAAGAGACCCAGTACTTC.

This chain joins TRBV6-2 or TRBV6-3 and TRBJ2-7, with TRBD2 as a possible D gene (6 bases). CDR1 and CDR2 (germline): MNHEY, SVGEGT. Trimming took off 5 bases at V and 0 bases at J, with 14 bases between the two ends. The CDR3 runs 15 residues. The CDR3 DNA sequence: TGTGCCAGCAGTACCGGGGGTCCCCCCTCCTACGAGCAGTACGTC. This encodes CASSTGGPPSYEQYV.

The chain carries TRBV7-2 and TRBJ1-6, with D unclear. This CDR3 has 12 amino acids. Germline CDR1 and CDR2: SGHTA and FQGNSA. V was shortened by 5 bases and J by 6 bases, with 5 bases between the two germline ends. The CDR3 DNA follows: TGTGCCAGCAGCCAGAGTAATTCACCCCTCCACTTT. Protein: CASSQSNSPLHF.

The V and J genes are TRBV6-7 and TRBJ2-2; TRBD2 agrees at 8 bases. TRBV6-7 is an ORF; its function is uncertain. The CDR3 is 17 amino acids. J lost 0 bases, V lost 0 bases, and 3 bases had no gene match. The CDR3 is CASSYSIAGTNTGELFF. The CDR3 DNA follows: TGTGCCAGCAGTTACTCGATAGCGGGGACGAACACCGGGGAGCTGTTTTTT.

V is TRBV19 and J is TRBJ2-1; TRBD2 matches 8 bases. Trimming at V came to 10 bases and at J to 4 bases, leaving 6 bases not matched to a gene. CDR3 length equals 13 residues. Germline-derived CDR1 and CDR2 are LNHDA and SQIVND (reference sequence). CDR3 DNA sequence: TGTGCCACTAGCGGGTCTCTATACAATGAGCAGTTCTTC. This encodes CATSGSLYNEQFF.

The rearrangement uses TRBV18 and TRBJ2-5; TRBD1 matches at 12 bases. CDR3 size: 16 residues. V lost 0 bases and J lost 11; bases outside the gene matches: 10. Germline V gene lookup returns CDR1 KGHSH and CDR2 LQKENI. CDR3 sequence (DNA): TGTGCCAGCTCACCACCGGGGACAGGGGGCGCGTGGACTCAGTACTTC. Amino acid sequence: CASSPPGTGGAWTQYF.

The CDR3 DNA follows: TGTGCCAGTAGTCGACAGGGTAACAATCAGCCCCAGCATTTT. Amino acids: CASSRQGNNQPQHF. The chain combines TRBV19 with TRBJ1-5, with 7 bases aligning to TRBD1. This CDR3 is 14 amino acids long. Germline loops: CDR1 LNHDA, CDR2 SQIVND (reference sequence). With V trimmed by 5 bases and J by 3 bases, 4 bases remained unmatched.

The J gene is TRBJ2-2, the V gene TRBV5-1; D might be TRBD1 (6 bases). Germline V gives CDR1 SGHRS, CDR2 YFSETQ. The CDR3 has 14 residues. Trimming stripped 4 bases from V and 0 bases from J, with 7 bases between. The CDR3 sequence: CASSRDTNTGELFF. The CDR3 nucleotides read TGCGCCAGCAGCCGGGACACGAACACCGGGGAGCTGTTTTTT.

This clone was counted a few times. This chain joins TRBV5-1 and TRBJ1-1; possibly TRBD1 for D (6 bases). The CDR3 consists of 15 residues. The germline V and J ends were trimmed by 1 base and 4 bases, with 14 bases remaining between them. CDR1 SGHRS and CDR2 YFSETQ come from the germline V gene. In DNA, the CDR3 is TGCGCCAGCAGCTTGACGGGGGCGCGGAGCACTGAAGCTTTCTTT. Translation: CASSLTGARSTEAFF.